This TCR beta chain stems from a study of blood T cells in healthy people across ages. Together with a sample-barcoded 5' primer, a J-beta primer mix was included in a second PCR lasting about 7 to 12 cycles. TCRdb independently ran MiXCR on the 5' RACE reads; one entry per CDR3 protein. This table holds about 1.6 million distinct CDR3 sequences, about 31% found once. The source of this sequence is a woman in her twenties or thirties in good health. What was sequenced was blood.

The CDR3 sequence is CASSQDPQRGNYEQYF. CDR3 DNA sequence: TGCGCCAGCAGCCAAGATCCTCAGCGGGGAAACTACGAGCAGTACTTC. This chain links TRBV4-1 with TRBJ2-7, with 7 bases fitting TRBD2. CDR3 size: 16 residues. The V and J ends lost 0 bases and 3 bases, in that order; junction bases with no gene match: 8. Germline lookup yields CDR1 MGHRA and CDR2 YSYEKL.